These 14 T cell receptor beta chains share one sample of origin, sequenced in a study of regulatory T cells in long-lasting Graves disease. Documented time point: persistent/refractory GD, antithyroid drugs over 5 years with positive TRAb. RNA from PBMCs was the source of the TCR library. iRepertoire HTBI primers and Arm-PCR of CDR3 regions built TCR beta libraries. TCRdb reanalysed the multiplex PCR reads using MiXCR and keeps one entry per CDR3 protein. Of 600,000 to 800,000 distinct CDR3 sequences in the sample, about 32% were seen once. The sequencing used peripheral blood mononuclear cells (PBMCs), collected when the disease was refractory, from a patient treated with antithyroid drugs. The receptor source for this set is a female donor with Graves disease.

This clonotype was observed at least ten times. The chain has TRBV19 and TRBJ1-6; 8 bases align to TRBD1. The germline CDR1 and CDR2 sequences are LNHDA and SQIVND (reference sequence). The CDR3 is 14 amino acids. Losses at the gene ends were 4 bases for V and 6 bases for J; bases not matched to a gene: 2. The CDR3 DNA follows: TGTGCCAGTAGTACCACAGGGGGTAATTCACCCCTCCACTTT. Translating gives CASSTTGGNSPLHF.

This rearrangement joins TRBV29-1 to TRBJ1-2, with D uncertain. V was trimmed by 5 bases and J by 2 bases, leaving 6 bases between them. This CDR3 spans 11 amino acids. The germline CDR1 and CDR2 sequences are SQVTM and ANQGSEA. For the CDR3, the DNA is TGCAGCGTTAATATAAACTATGGCTACACCTTC. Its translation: CSVNINYGYTF.

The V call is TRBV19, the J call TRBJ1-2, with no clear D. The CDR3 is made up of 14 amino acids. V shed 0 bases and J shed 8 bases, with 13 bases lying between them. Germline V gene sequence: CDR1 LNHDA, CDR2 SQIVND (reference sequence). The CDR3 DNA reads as TGTGCCAGTAGTATAGATCTGGAGGGTCACGGCTACACCTTC. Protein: CASSIDLEGHGYTF. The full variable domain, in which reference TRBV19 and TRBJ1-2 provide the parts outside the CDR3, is DGGITQSPKYLFRKEGQNVTLSCEQNLNHDAMYWYRQDPGQGLRLIYYSQIVNDFQKGDIAEGYSVSREKKESFPLTVTSAQKNPTAFYLCASSIDLEGHGYTFGSGTRLTVV.

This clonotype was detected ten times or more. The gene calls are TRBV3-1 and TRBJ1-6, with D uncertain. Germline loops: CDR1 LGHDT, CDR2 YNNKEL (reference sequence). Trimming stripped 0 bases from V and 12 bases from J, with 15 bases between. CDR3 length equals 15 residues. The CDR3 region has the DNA TGTGCCAGCAGCCAAGACCAAAACCAGATTAGACCCCTCCACTTT. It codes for CASSQDQNQIRPLHF.

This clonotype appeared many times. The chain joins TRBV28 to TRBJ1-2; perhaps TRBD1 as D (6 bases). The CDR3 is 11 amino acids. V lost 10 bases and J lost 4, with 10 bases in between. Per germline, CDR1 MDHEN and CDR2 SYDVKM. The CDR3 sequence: CATSTGYGYTF. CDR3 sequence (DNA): TGTGCCACCTCGACAGGCTATGGCTACACCTTC.

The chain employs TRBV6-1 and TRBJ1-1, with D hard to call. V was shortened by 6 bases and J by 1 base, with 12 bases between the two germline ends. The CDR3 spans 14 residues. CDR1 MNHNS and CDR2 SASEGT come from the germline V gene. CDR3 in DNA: TGTGCCAGCAGCCAAACTACAGCGAACACTGAAGCTTTCTTT. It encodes CASSQTTANTEAFF.

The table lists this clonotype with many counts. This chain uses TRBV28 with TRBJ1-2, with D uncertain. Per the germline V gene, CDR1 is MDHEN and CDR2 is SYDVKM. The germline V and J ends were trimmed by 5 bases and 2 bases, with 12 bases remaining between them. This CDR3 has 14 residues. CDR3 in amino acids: CASSPYTGNYGYTF. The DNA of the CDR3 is TGTGCCAGCAGTCCATACACCGGGAACTATGGCTACACCTTC.

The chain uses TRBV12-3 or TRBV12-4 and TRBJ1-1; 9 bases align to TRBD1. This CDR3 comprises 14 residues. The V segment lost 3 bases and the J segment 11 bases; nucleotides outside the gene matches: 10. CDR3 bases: TGTGCCAGCAGTTTGGACAGGGGCCTCGTGAAGGCTTTCTTT. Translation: CASSLDRGLVKAFF.

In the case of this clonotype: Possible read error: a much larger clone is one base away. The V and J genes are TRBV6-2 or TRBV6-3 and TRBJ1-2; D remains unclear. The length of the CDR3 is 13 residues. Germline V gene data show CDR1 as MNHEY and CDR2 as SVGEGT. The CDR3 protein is CASSLPDPYGCTF. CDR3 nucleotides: TGTGCCAGCAGCCTCCCGGATCCGTATGGCTGCACCTTC.

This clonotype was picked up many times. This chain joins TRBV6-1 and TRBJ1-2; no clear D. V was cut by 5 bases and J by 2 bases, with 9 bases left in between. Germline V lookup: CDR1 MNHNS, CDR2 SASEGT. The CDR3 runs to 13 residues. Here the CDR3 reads CASSLRPNYGYTF. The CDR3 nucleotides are TGTGCCAGCAGTCTTCGACCGAACTATGGCTACACCTTC.

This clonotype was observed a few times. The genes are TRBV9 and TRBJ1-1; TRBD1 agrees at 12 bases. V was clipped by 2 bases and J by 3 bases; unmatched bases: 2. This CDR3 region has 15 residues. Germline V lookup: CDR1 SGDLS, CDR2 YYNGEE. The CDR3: CASSVGQGAYTEAFF. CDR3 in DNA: TGTGCCAGCAGCGTGGGACAGGGGGCCTACACTGAAGCTTTCTTT.

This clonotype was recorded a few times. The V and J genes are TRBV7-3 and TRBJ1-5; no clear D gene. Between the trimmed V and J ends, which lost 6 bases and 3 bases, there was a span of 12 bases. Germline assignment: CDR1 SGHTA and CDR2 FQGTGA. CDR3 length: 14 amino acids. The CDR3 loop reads CASSTTGYNQPQHF. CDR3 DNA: TGTGCCAGCAGTACGACGGGGTACAATCAGCCCCAGCATTTT.

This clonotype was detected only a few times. The CDR3 nucleotides read TGCAGTGCGGGACAGCTTTATAGCAATCAGCCCCAGCATTTT. Translated: CSAGQLYSNQPQHF. The chain links TRBV20-1 to TRBJ1-5; 7 bases align to TRBD1. From germline, CDR1 is DFQATT and CDR2 SNEGSKA (reference sequence). The CDR3 is 14 residues long. J lost 0 bases, V lost 6 bases, and 5 bases had no gene match.

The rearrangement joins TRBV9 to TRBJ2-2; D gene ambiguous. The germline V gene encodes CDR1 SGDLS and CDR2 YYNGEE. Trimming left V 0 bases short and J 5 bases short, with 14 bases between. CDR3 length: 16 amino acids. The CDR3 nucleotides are TGTGCCAGCAGCGTAGCATCTCGGGTCTATACCGGGGAGCTGTTTTTT. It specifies CASSVASRVYTGELFF. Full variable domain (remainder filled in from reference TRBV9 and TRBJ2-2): DSGVTQTPKHLITATGQRVTLRCSPRSGDLSVYWYQQSLDQGLQFLIQYYNGEERAKGNILERFSAQQFPDLHSELNLSSLELGDSALYFCASSVASRVYTGELFFGEGSRLTVL.